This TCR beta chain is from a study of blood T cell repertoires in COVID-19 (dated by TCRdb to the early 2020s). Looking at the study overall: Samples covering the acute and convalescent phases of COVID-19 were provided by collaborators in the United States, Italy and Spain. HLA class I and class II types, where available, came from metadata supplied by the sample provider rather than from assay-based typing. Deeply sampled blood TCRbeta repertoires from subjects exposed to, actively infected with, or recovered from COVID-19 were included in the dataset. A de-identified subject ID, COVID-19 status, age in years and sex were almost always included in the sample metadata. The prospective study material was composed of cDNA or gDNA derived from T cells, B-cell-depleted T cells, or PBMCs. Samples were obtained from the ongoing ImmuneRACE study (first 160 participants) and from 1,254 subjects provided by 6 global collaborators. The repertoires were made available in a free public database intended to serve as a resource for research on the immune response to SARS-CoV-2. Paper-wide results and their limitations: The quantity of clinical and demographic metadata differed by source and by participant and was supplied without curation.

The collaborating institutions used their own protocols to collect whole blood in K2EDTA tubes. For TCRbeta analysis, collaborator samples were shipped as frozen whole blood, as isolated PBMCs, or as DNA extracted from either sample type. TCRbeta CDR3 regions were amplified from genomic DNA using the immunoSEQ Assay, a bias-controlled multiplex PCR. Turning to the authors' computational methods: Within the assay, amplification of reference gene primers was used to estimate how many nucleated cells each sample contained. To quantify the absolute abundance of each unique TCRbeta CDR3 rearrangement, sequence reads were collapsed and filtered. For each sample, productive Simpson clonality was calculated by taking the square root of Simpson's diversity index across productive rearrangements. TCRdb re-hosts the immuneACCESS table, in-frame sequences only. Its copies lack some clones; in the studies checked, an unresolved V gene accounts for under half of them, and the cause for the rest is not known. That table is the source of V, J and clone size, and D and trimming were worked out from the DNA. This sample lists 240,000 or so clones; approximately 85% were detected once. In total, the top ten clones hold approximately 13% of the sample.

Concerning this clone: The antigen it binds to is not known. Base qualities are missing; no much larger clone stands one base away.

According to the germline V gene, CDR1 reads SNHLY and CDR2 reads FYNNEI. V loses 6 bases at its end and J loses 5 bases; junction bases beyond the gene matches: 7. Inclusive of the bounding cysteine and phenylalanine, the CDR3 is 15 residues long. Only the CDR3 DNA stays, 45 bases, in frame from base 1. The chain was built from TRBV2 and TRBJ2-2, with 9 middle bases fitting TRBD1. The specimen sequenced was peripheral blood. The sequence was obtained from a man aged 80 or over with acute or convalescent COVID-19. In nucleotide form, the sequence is TGTGCCAGCAGCCTCGACAGGGGGGTTACCGGGGAGCTGTTTTTT. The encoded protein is CASSLDRGVTGELFF.